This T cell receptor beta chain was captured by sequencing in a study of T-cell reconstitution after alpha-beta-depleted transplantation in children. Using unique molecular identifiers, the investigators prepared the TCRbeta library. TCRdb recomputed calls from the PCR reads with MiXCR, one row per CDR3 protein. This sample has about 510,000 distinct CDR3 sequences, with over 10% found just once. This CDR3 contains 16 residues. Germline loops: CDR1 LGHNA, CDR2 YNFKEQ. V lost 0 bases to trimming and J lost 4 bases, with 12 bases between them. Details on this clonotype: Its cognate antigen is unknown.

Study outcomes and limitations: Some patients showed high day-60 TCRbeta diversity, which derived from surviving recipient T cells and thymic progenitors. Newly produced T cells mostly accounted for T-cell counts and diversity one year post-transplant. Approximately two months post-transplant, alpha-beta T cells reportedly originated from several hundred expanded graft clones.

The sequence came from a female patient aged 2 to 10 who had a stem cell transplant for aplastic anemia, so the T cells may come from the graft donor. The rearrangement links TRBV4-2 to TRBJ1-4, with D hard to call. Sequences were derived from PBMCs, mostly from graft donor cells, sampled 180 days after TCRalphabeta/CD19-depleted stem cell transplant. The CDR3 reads CASSQERVGINEKLFF. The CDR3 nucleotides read TGTGCCAGCAGCCAAGAGAGGGTGGGGATTAATGAAAAACTGTTTTTT.